One and the same sample provided the 23 T cell receptor beta chains below, sequenced in a study of identical twins listed by TCRdb under 2016. Libraries were prepared through 5' RACE. TCRdb shows the sequencer as Illumina HiSeq 2000. TCRdb ran its own pipeline on the public reads, namely fastp trimming at Q25 and MiXCR clone calling, and kept in-frame beta chains. One record per CDR3 amino acid sequence lists the most common genes and DNA. The sample yields about 530,000 distinct CDR3 sequences; about 22% were counted once. The ten biggest clones cover more than 0.4% of the sample. The same data also went into a second study, on yellow fever vaccine responses in identical twins.

The sequencing sample was made of CD4+ T cells sorted from blood. These receptor sequences come from a woman in her late teens or twenties in good health.

There are a few counts of this clonotype. V usage is TRBV27 and J usage is TRBJ1-6, with D maybe TRBD1 (5 bases). V lost 10 bases, J lost 6 bases, and 19 bases lay in between. The CDR3 has 15 amino acids. Germline values: CDR1 MNHEY, CDR2 SMNVEV (reference sequence). The CDR3 region is CANSAATVSNSPLHF. CDR3 sequence (DNA): TGTGCCAACAGCGCGGCGACAGTGTCTAATTCACCCCTCCACTTT.

This clonotype was seen a few times. The genes are TRBV7-9 and TRBJ2-7, with D possibly matching TRBD2 (5 bases). Trimming took 3 bases from V and 5 from J, leaving 17 bases between them. Germline V gene lookup returns CDR1 SEHNR and CDR2 FQNEAQ (reference sequence). CDR3 length equals 15 residues. CDR3 sequence reads: CASSFIDWRVNEQYF. DNA of the CDR3: TGTGCCAGCAGCTTTATTGACTGGCGGGTGAACGAGCAGTACTTC.

This clonotype was seen more than once but under ten times. This rearrangement joins TRBV9 to TRBJ2-1; 9 bases are a match to TRBD2. The CDR3 has 19 residues. V gave up 0 bases and J gave up 5 bases; unmatched junction bases: 15. Germline V gene sequence: CDR1 SGDLS, CDR2 YYNGEE. The CDR3 nucleotides are TGTGCCAGCAGCGTAGAGGCCGGGGTAGCGGGAGTTCGCCACAATGAGCAGTTCTTC. The encoded protein is CASSVEAGVAGVRHNEQFF.

The chain has TRBV5-1 and TRBJ1-2, with D unresolved. The germline gives CDR1 SGHRS, CDR2 YFSETQ. The V and J ends lost 2 bases and 2 bases respectively, with 7 bases between them. The CDR3 length is 13 residues. This chain's CDR3 is CASSFWENYGYTF. CDR3 nucleotides: TGCGCCAGCAGCTTCTGGGAAAACTATGGCTACACCTTC. Combining the CDR3 with reference TRBV5-1 and TRBJ1-2 gives the whole variable domain KAGVTQTPRYLIKTRGQQVTLSCSPISGHRSVSWYQQTPGQGLQFLFEYFSETQRNKGNFPGRFSGRQFSNSRSEMNVSTLELGDSALYLCASSFWENYGYTFGSGTRLTVV.

This chain joins TRBV5-1 and TRBJ1-1; D is uncertain. The CDR3 runs to 15 residues. The germline V gene has CDR1 SGHRS and CDR2 YFSETQ. Trimming pared 2 bases from V and 1 base from J, leaving 12 bases between. The DNA of the CDR3 is TGCGCCAGCAGCTTTGGTCAGTCCCAGAACACTGAAGCTTTCTTT. This sequence encodes CASSFGQSQNTEAFF.

This clonotype was counted only a few times. This chain uses TRBV27 with TRBJ2-1, with D maybe TRBD2 (6 bases). V was trimmed by 5 bases and J by 4 bases, leaving 18 bases between them. This CDR3 is built from 16 residues. Germline lookup yields CDR1 MNHEY and CDR2 SMNVEV (reference sequence). CDR3 protein: CASSKGDLTLYNEQFF. The CDR3 region has the DNA TGTGCCAGCAGTAAAGGGGACTTAACACTGTACAATGAGCAGTTCTTC.

This chain joins TRBV29-1 and TRBJ2-3; 8 bases fit TRBD2. Trimming cost V 4 bases and J 0 bases; bases outside gene matches: 6. CDR3 length: 15 amino acids. Germline V gives CDR1 SQVTM, CDR2 ANQGSEA. This chain's CDR3 is CSVAASGSSTDTQYF. The DNA of the CDR3 is TGCAGCGTTGCGGCTAGCGGGTCTAGCACAGATACGCAGTATTTT.

The chain links TRBV6-5 to TRBJ2-3, with D perhaps TRBD2 (6 bases). V lost 3 bases, J lost 3 bases, and 10 bases lay in between. CDR3 length: 14 residues. Germline V CDR1 and CDR2: MNHEY, SVGAGI. CDR3 region: CASSYQEGTDTQYF. CDR3 DNA sequence: TGTGCCAGCAGTTATCAGGAGGGGACAGATACGCAGTATTTT.

The CDR3 DNA sequence: TGTGCCAGCAGCGCCGAACTAGCGGGGAAAAACAATGAGCAGTTCTTC. This translates into CASSAELAGKNNEQFF. The chain employs TRBV7-9 and TRBJ2-1; TRBD2 agrees at 10 bases. After removal of 5 bases from V and 5 bases from J, the junction contained 9 bases not matched to a gene. This CDR3 region has 16 residues. CDR1 SEHNR and CDR2 FQNEAQ come from the germline V gene (reference sequence).

The chain joins TRBV12-3 or TRBV12-4 to TRBJ1-6, with TRBD1 as a possible D gene (6 bases). V lost 6 bases to trimming and J lost 10 bases, with 19 bases between them. This CDR3 region has 15 residues. The CDR3 bases are TGTGCCAGCAGCCTACAGGGTAAAAGCGACTCACCCCTCCACTTT. Protein: CASSLQGKSDSPLHF.

A few counts support this clonotype. This chain connects TRBV12-3 or TRBV12-4 to TRBJ2-7, with 10 positions matching TRBD2. V lost 5 bases, J lost 3 bases, and 4 bases stayed unmatched. This CDR3 comprises 14 residues. The CDR3 loop reads CASSPSGSFYEQYF. CDR3 nucleotides: TGTGCCAGCAGTCCTAGCGGGAGTTTCTACGAGCAGTACTTC.

This clonotype has just a few counts. The gene calls are TRBV10-3 and TRBJ1-1; TRBD1 agrees at 9 bases. V lost 4 bases to trimming and J lost 6 bases; unmatched junction nucleotides: 9. This CDR3 comprises 15 residues. Germline V gives CDR1 ENHRY, CDR2 SYGVKD. CDR3 sequence reads: CAISASGQGFSEAFF. The CDR3 nucleotides are TGTGCCATCAGTGCCTCGGGACAGGGATTTTCTGAAGCTTTCTTT.

V usage is TRBV29-1 and J usage is TRBJ2-1, with D possibly matching TRBD2 (6 bases). This CDR3 contains 13 residues. V dropped 5 bases and J dropped 4 bases, with 12 bases sitting between them. Looked up from germline, CDR1 is SQVTM and CDR2 is ANQGSEA. This CDR3 is CSVLGRGYNEQFF. The CDR3 coding sequence is TGCAGCGTTCTGGGACGGGGGTACAATGAGCAGTTCTTC.

This clonotype was recorded a few times. The CDR3 sequence is CASSLGQAVYNEQFF. The CDR3 region has the DNA TGCGCCAGCAGCTTGGGGCAAGCCGTATACAATGAGCAGTTCTTC. The V and J genes are TRBV5-1 and TRBJ2-1; no clear D gene. The CDR3 loop spans 15 amino acids. The germline CDR1 and CDR2 sequences are SGHRS and YFSETQ. Trimming cost V 0 bases and J 4 bases, with 11 bases left between them. Using reference TRBV5-1 and TRBJ2-1 for the parts outside the CDR3, the full variable domain is KAGVTQTPRYLIKTRGQQVTLSCSPISGHRSVSWYQQTPGQGLQFLFEYFSETQRNKGNFPGRFSGRQFSNSRSEMNVSTLELGDSALYLCASSLGQAVYNEQFFGPGTRLTVL.

This clonotype appeared a few times. The V and J genes are TRBV29-1 and TRBJ2-7; 9 bases map to TRBD2. The CDR3 is made up of 15 amino acids. Germline assignment: CDR1 SQVTM and CDR2 ANQGSEA. J was trimmed by 7 bases and V by 0 bases; bases with no gene match: 10. The CDR3 reads CSVEDRLAGTYEQYF. In DNA form, the CDR3 reads TGCAGCGTTGAAGATCGGCTAGCGGGAACGTATGAGCAGTACTTC.

The chain employs TRBV5-1 and TRBJ1-1, with no clear D. Germline CDR1 is SGHRS and CDR2 is YFSETQ. CDR3 size: 16 residues. The V and J ends lost 1 base and 4 bases respectively, with 17 bases between them. The CDR3 region has the DNA TGCGCCAGCAGCTTGACGCAGTTAGGAAGACTCACTGAAGCTTTCTTT. Translated: CASSLTQLGRLTEAFF.

This sequence joins TRBV29-1 and TRBJ2-1; the D gene is possibly TRBD1 (6 bases). V was pared by 4 bases and J by 3 bases, with 10 bases between. The CDR3 totals 13 residues. Germline V gene data show CDR1 as SQVTM and CDR2 as ANQGSEA. The CDR3 DNA reads TGCAGCGTTGCAGGGGTTGGCTACAATGAGCAGTTCTTC. Protein sequence: CSVAGVGYNEQFF.

In this sample, this clonotype turned up many times. This sequence joins TRBV10-3 and TRBJ1-4; 7 bases align to TRBD1. CDR3 length: 14 amino acids. J lost 8 bases, V lost 7 bases, and 10 bases had no gene match. Germline V gives CDR1 ENHRY, CDR2 SYGVKD. The chain's CDR3 is CAIKEGAAEEKLFF. In nucleotides, the CDR3 is TGTGCCATCAAAGAGGGGGCAGCTGAGGAAAAACTGTTTTTT.

The chain recombines TRBV2 with TRBJ2-1; possibly TRBD2 for D (6 bases). The CDR3 has 17 amino acids. V lost 2 bases and J 1 base, leaving 15 bases between the germline ends. Germline V gene sequence: CDR1 SNHLY, CDR2 FYNNEI. The CDR3 DNA is TGTGCCAGCAGTGAACGCCCAGCGGGTACATCCTACAATGAGCAGTTCTTC. It specifies CASSERPAGTSYNEQFF.

V usage is TRBV5-1 and J usage is TRBJ2-7, with TRBD2 identical over 8 bases. Germline CDR1 reads SGHRS; CDR2 reads YFSETQ. CDR3 size: 17 residues. V dropped 3 bases and J dropped 5; count of bases not matched to a gene: 16. DNA of the CDR3: TGCGCCAGCAGCTCACCCCCCCCGGGAGGGCATAAGGACGAGCAGTACTTC. It specifies CASSSPPPGGHKDEQYF.

V usage is TRBV2 and J usage is TRBJ2-3, with D unclear. Looked up from germline, CDR1 is SNHLY and CDR2 is FYNNEI. The CDR3 covers 12 residues. With 4 bases removed from V and 5 bases from J, the gap between germline ends came to 7 bases. CDR3 protein: CASSVGVDTQYF. The CDR3 DNA is TGTGCCAGCAGTGTAGGTGTAGATACGCAGTATTTT.

In its sample, this clonotype was seen a few times. The V and J genes are TRBV9 and TRBJ2-5; 8 nucleotides align to TRBD2. V shed 4 bases and J 9 bases; nucleotides not matched to a gene: 14. CDR1 is SGDLS and CDR2 is YYNGEE in the germline V gene. The CDR3 length is 15 residues. The CDR3: CASSKEAGGARAQYF. CDR3 DNA: TGTGCCAGCAGCAAAGAGGCGGGAGGAGCTAGGGCCCAGTACTTC. The full variable domain, in which reference TRBV9 and TRBJ2-5 provide the parts outside the CDR3, is DSGVTQTPKHLITATGQRVTLRCSPRSGDLSVYWYQQSLDQGLQFLIQYYNGEERAKGNILERFSAQQFPDLHSELNLSSLELGDSALYFCASSKEAGGARAQYFGPGTRLLVL.

J is TRBJ2-2 and V is TRBV2; 10 nucleotides line up with TRBD1. The CDR3 is 15 residues long. Germline trimming cut 6 bases from V and 6 bases from J; bases unmatched to any gene: 7. Germline V lookup: CDR1 SNHLY, CDR2 FYNNEI. The CDR3 protein is CASRFGTGASGELFF. The CDR3 nucleotides read TGTGCCAGCAGGTTCGGGACAGGGGCCTCCGGGGAGCTGTTTTTT. The variable domain in full, completed from reference TRBV2 and TRBJ2-2, reads EPEVTQTPSHQVTQMGQEVILRCVPISNHLYFYWYRQILGQKVEFLVSFYNNEISEKSEIFDDQFSVERPDGSNFTLKIRSTKLEDSAMYFCASRFGTGASGELFFGEGSRLTVL.